The text below deals with one TCR beta chain. Antigen unknown. The CDR3 covers 18 residues. V trimming: 5 bases; J trimming: 6 bases; junction bases outside the gene matches: 12. The germline CDR1 and CDR2 sequences are SNHLY and FYNNEI. A universal primer site was created by template switching, with the cDNA bearing unique molecular identifiers. TCRdb reanalysed the 5' RACE reads using MiXCR and keeps one entry per CDR3 protein. The table records some 240,000 distinct CDR3 sequences, 8% to 11% of them present only once. The data originate from a study of identical twins. Notes on the study in general: Researchers reported excess low generation probability among twin-shared out-of-frame alpha sequences. Invariant populations such as MAIT and iNKT cells could partly muddle zero-insertion analyses. Compared with models, monozygotic twins showed more out-of-frame TCR alpha sharing.

Sequenced sample: memory T cells sorted from blood. This chain uses TRBV2 with TRBJ2-3, with TRBD2 matching 15 bases. The sequence was collected from a man over 45 in good health. CDR3 sequence (DNA): TGTGCCAGCAGTAAAGGGACTAGCGGGAGGCAAAGTGCGGATACGCAGTATTTT. Translation gives CASSKGTSGRQSADTQYF.